This T cell receptor (beta chain) was obtained from a study of T cells in localized non-small cell lung cancer. CDR1 is SEHNR, CDR2 FQNEAQ, per germline (reference sequence). The trim removed 5 bases at V and 0 bases at J, leaving 10 bases unmatched. The CDR3 loop spans 16 amino acids. This clone was picked up one time. Antigen specificity is unknown. General study results and limits: Appearance in adjacent lung was seen for a median 57 of the top 100 tumor clones.

TCRdb's copy holds only in-frame clones and misses some; the assay was immunoSEQ multiplex PCR. This table has around 29,000 clones, around 80% appearing once. The sequence was obtained from a male donor at least 60 years old with stage II squamous cell lung carcinoma. The specimen was peripheral blood, collected before any cancer treatment. The chain has TRBV7-9 and TRBJ2-7; 7 bases align to TRBD2. This CDR3 reads CASSPQLASASYEQYF. CDR3 in DNA: TGTGCCAGCAGCCCGCAACTAGCGTCTGCCTCCTACGAGCAGTACTTC.